This TCR beta chain was identified during a study of T cell responses to AZD1222 COVID-19 vaccine. V gave up 2 bases and J gave up 4 bases; unmatched junction bases: 4. The CDR3 is made up of 14 amino acids. Germline values: CDR1 SEHNR, CDR2 FQNEAQ (reference sequence). Comment on this clone: The antigen remains unidentified.

The assay was immunoSEQ multiplex PCR, and TCRdb's table has in-frame clones only and misses some. The profile shows about 86,000 clones, 88% of them singletons. Regarding the study as a whole: Unmutated variant regions are reportedly targeted by nearly half of spike-specific TCRs. After the peak T cell response, and only then, were repertoires sampled. Clonal diversity may have been underestimated, and the donors were mostly white British, with more females than males.

The input for sequencing was peripheral blood, taken on day 0 of MenACWY control vaccination. The origin of this receptor is an adult in good health. The rearrangement uses TRBV7-9 and TRBJ1-2; 7 nucleotides match TRBD1. As DNA, the CDR3 is TGTGCCAGCAGCTTATCCGACAGGGCCTATGGCTACACCTTC. Protein product: CASSLSDRAYGYTF.